This T cell receptor (beta chain) was found in a study of blood T cell repertoires in COVID-19. Overall study context: Spain, Italy and the United States supplied samples that represented acute and convalescent COVID-19. PBMCs, B-cell-depleted T cells, or T cells provided the cDNA or gDNA that made up the material.

The germline V gene encodes CDR1 WNHNN and CDR2 SYGVQD (reference sequence). V lost 2 bases and J lost 6; bases outside the gene matches: 4. The CDR3 has 14 amino acids. Methods used by the authors: Amplification of reference gene primers was used by the study to estimate nucleated cell counts. Measured with immunoSEQ multiplex PCR; TCRdb has only the in-frame clones, and not every one. V and J calls and clone size are given by that table; D and trimming were obtained from the DNA. The sample has about 38,000 clones; about 85% are singletons. The receptor was derived from a man aged 55 to 70 with COVID-19, enrolled during active disease. Sequenced material: peripheral blood. The J gene is TRBJ2-7, the V gene TRBV10-1; 10 bases agree with TRBD2. DNA of the CDR3: TGCGCCAGCAGTGAGGGGATAGCGGGAGGCGAGCAGTACTTC. Its protein product is CASSEGIAGGEQYF.